A selection of T cell receptor beta chains follows, all from one sample in a study of T-cell memory formation after mild COVID-19. From the 5' RACE reads, TCRdb called clonotypes with MiXCR, one entry per CDR3 protein. The sample records about 360,000 distinct CDR3 sequences, around 15% being singletons. Sequencing was done on a sample of PBMCs or a T cell subset sorted from them (not recorded which). The receptor set was obtained from a man younger than 35 who had mild COVID-19 (a few samples of this study predate the infection). Cell type and time point are not known. CDR3s include the opening cysteine and the closing phenylalanine or tryptophan. D genes are given only for firm matches. For some rows the clone size is stated as once, few or many, or as a class when expanded; others skip it.

j_call | cdr3_length | d_call | v_call | clone_size | cdr3_aa | cdr3_nt
TRBJ2-5 | 14 | . | TRBV11-2 | few | CASSRRTVQETQYF | TGTGCCAGCAGCCGCCGGACGGTCCAAGAGACCCAGTACTTC
TRBJ1-2 | 13 | TRBD1 | TRBV5-1 | . | CASSFDRGYGYTF | TGCGCCAGCAGCTTCGACAGGGGCTATGGCTACACCTTC
TRBJ2-2 | 14 | TRBD2 | TRBV15 | . | CATSLAGGTGELFF | TGTGCCACCAGCTTAGCGGGAGGGACCGGGGAGCTGTTTTTT
TRBJ2-3 | 14 | . | TRBV18 | . | CASSREPSTDTQYF | TGTGCCAGCTCACGGGAGCCTAGCACAGATACGCAGTATTTT
TRBJ2-2 | 11 | . | TRBV9 | . | CASSARGELFF | TGTGCCAGCAGCGCCCGCGGGGAGCTGTTTTTT
TRBJ2-5 | 14 | . | TRBV7-2 | . | CASSRPTGQETQYF | TGTGCCAGCAGCCGCCCCACGGGCCAAGAGACCCAGTACTTC
TRBJ2-1 | 12 | . | TRBV19 | few | CASGQGGHEQFF | TGTGCCAGTGGACAAGGTGGTCATGAGCAGTTCTTC
TRBJ2-2 | 14 | . | TRBV10-3 | . | CAISDSRNTGELFF | TGTGCCATCAGTGACAGCCGGAACACCGGGGAGCTGTTTTTT
TRBJ1-2 | 11 | . | TRBV3-1 | many | CASSQASGYTF | TGTGCCAGCAGCCAAGCAAGTGGCTACACCTTC
TRBJ1-5 | 10 | . | TRBV21-1 | . | CASSNQTQHF | TGTGCCAGCAGCAATCAGACCCAGCATTTT
TRBJ1-1 | 13 | . | TRBV4-1 | . | CASSQDLVRGAFF | TGCGCCAGCAGCCAAGATTTAGTGCGTGGAGCTTTCTTT
TRBJ2-5 | 14 | TRBD2 | TRBV20-1 | . | CSASRLAGKETQYF | TGCAGTGCTAGTAGGCTAGCGGGGAAAGAGACCCAGTACTTC
TRBJ2-5 | 15 | TRBD1 | TRBV10-2 | . | CASSALGQVGETQYF | TGCGCCAGCAGTGCCCTAGGACAGGTTGGGGAGACCCAGTACTTC
TRBJ1-1 | 12 | . | TRBV4-3 | few | CASSLSSGEAFF | TGCGCCAGCAGCCTCAGTAGTGGTGAAGCTTTCTTT
TRBJ1-1 | 12 | TRBD1 | TRBV5-1 | many | CASRTGETEAFF | TGCGCCAGCAGGACAGGGGAAACTGAAGCTTTCTTT
TRBJ1-1 | 12 | . | TRBV7-9 | many | CASSSLRTEAFF | TGTGCCAGCAGCTCCTTACGGACTGAAGCTTTCTTT
TRBJ2-1 | 16 | TRBD2 | TRBV11-3 | once | CASSPPHSGGYNEQFF | TGTGCCAGCAGCCCTCCCCATAGCGGGGGGTACAATGAGCAGTTCTTC
TRBJ1-1 | 15 | TRBD1 | TRBV7-2 | few | CASSFDGQGRTEAFF | TGTGCCAGCAGCTTCGATGGACAGGGGCGGACTGAAGCTTTCTTT
TRBJ1-1 | 12 | TRBD1 | TRBV7-2 | few | CASSRDRTGAFF | TGTGCCAGCAGCCGCGACCGGACAGGGGCTTTCTTT